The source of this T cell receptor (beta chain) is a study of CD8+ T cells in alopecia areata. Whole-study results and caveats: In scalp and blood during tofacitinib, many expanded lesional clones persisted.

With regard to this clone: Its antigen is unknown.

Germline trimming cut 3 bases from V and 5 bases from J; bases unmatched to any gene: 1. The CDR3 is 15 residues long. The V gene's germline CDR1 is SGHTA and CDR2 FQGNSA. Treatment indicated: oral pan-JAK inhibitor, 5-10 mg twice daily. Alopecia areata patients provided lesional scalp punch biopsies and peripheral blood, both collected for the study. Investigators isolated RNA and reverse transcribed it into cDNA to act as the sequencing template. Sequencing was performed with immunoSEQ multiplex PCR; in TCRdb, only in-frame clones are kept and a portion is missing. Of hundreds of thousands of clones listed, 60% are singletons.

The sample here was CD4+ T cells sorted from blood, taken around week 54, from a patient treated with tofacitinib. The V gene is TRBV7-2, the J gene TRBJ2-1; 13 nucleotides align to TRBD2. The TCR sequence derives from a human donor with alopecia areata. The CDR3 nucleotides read TGTGCCAGCAGCTTGGGACTAGCGGGGAACAATGAGCAGTTCTTC. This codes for CASSLGLAGNNEQFF.